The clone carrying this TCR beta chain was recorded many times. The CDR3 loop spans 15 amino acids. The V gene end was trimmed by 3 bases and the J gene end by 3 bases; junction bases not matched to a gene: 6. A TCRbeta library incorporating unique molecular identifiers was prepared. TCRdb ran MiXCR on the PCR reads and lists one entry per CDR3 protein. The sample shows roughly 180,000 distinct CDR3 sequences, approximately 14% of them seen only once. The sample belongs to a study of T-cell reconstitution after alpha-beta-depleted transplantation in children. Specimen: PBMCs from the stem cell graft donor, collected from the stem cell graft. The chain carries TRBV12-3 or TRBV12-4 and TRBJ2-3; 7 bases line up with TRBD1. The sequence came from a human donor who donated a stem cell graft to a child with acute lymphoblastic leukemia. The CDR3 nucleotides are TGTGCCAGCAGTTTGGACAGGCAGGGGACAGATACGCAGTATTTT. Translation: CASSLDRQGTDTQYF.